This TCR beta chain was identified during a study of T cell repertoires in cytomegalovirus infection. The CDR3 runs 16 residues. Germline CDR1 SGHTA, CDR2 FQGTGA. V was clipped by 2 bases and J by 2 bases, with 16 bases between them. Points on this clonotype: The antigen remains undetermined.

TCRdb re-analysed the reads in MiXCR, keeping a single row per CDR3 protein. The sample includes some 940,000 distinct CDR3 sequences, approximately 31% of them seen just once. The sample in question was cultured CD8+ T cells from PBMCs, obtained from culture after CMV antigen stimulation. The clonotype originates from a human donor in good health (CMV status not recorded). Some clones in this sample may be carry-over from other donors' samples. J is TRBJ2-7 and V is TRBV7-3, with a weak D call TRBD2 (6 bases). The CDR3 nucleotides read TGTGCCAGCAGCTTAGGCGGGATATTACCCACCTACGAGCAGTACTTC. It encodes CASSLGGILPTYEQYF.